A single sample gave rise to the 19 T cell receptor beta chains below, sequenced in a study of OX40 agonist ivuxolimab in advanced cancers. This table comes from immunoSEQ multiplex PCR, and its TCRdb copy is limited to in-frame clones, with some not included. The data show around 95,000 clones, around 90% seen once. The source material was CD4+ or CD8+ T cells sorted from blood, sampled in a trial of the OX40 agonist ivuxolimab. The source of these receptors is an adult with an advanced solid tumor such as melanoma, head and neck, liver or kidney cancer.

The CDR3 sequence is CASSEDRVYGYTF. DNA for the CDR3: TGCGCCAGCAGCGAGGACAGGGTCTATGGCTACACCTTC. The chain is built from TRBV10-1 and TRBJ1-2; TRBD1 matches 8 bases. Unmatched junction bases numbered 4, after V lost 6 bases and J lost 4 bases. In germline, CDR1 is WNHNN, CDR2 SYGVQD (reference sequence). This CDR3 has 13 residues.

CDR3 loop: CASSYSDATEAFF. The CDR3 DNA reads as TGTGCCAGCAGTTACTCTGACGCCACTGAAGCTTTCTTT. The rearrangement uses TRBV6-5 and TRBJ1-1; D is unresolved. Germline V CDR1 and CDR2: MNHEY, SVGAGI. V lost 0 bases to trimming and J lost 4 bases, with 6 bases between them. The CDR3 covers 13 residues.

The chain links TRBV28 to TRBJ2-6; the match to TRBD2 covers 9 bases. Trimming removed 0 bases from V and 1 base from J; junction bases left unmatched: 4. CDR3 size: 18 residues. Looked up from germline, CDR1 is MDHEN and CDR2 is SYDVKM. CDR3 sequence reads: CASSLWASGKSGANVLTF. As DNA, the CDR3 is TGTGCCAGCAGTTTATGGGCTAGCGGGAAGTCTGGGGCCAACGTCCTGACTTTC. Drawing the rest from reference TRBV28 and TRBJ2-6, the complete variable domain is DVKVTQSSRYLVKRTGEKVFLECVQDMDHENMFWYRQDPGLGLRLIYFSYDVKMKEKGDIPEGYSVSREKKERFSLILESASTNQTSMYLCASSLWASGKSGANVLTFGAGSRLTVL.

The rearrangement links TRBV18 to TRBJ2-5, with 10 bases matching TRBD2. The CDR3 sequence is 17 residues long. Germline assignment: CDR1 KGHSH and CDR2 LQKENI. The junction had 12 bases not matched to a gene; V was cut back by 4 bases and J by 4 bases. CDR3 protein: CASSLLSGGEIGETQYF. CDR3 in DNA: TGTGCCAGCTCACTCCTCAGCGGGGGGGAAATTGGAGAGACCCAGTACTTC.

V and J are TRBV28 and TRBJ1-5; D might be TRBD1 (6 bases). Germline V gene data show CDR1 as MDHEN and CDR2 as SYDVKM. V shed 5 bases and J shed 4 bases, with 24 bases lying between them. This CDR3 is 18 amino acids long. As DNA, the CDR3 is TGTGCCAGCAGTAGAAAGTGGGTAGTGACAGGACTGAATCAGCCCCAGCATTTT. Translation gives CASSRKWVVTGLNQPQHF.

The chain joins TRBV18 to TRBJ2-5; no clear D gene. Trimming cost V 2 bases and J 1 base, with 11 bases left between them. The germline V gene encodes CDR1 KGHSH and CDR2 LQKENI. This CDR3 spans 15 amino acids. The CDR3 bases are TGTGCCAGCTCACCAGAAGGATTGAGCCAAGAGACCCAGTACTTC. The encoded protein is CASSPEGLSQETQYF.

This clone was seen a single time. The chain is built from TRBV7-8 and TRBJ1-3; unclear D gene. This CDR3 is built from 16 residues. The V end was cut by 6 bases, the J end by 0 bases, with 15 bases between. Germline V gives CDR1 SGHVS, CDR2 FQNEAQ. CDR3 nucleotide sequence: TGTGCCAGCAGTCCGGGGAGAGGTAGCTCTGGAAACACCATATATTTT. Translated, it gives CASSPGRGSSGNTIYF.

The rearrangement uses TRBV5-1 and TRBJ2-2, with 13 nucleotides matching TRBD2. Losses at the gene ends were 0 bases for V and 7 bases for J; bases not matched to a gene: 12. Germline V gene sequence: CDR1 SGHRS, CDR2 YFSETQ. The CDR3 has 19 residues. This chain's CDR3 is CASSLATTSGGTSGGELFF. CDR3 nucleotide sequence: TGCGCCAGCAGCTTGGCCACGACTAGCGGGGGGACCTCTGGCGGGGAGCTGTTTTTT.

The chain recombines TRBV19 with TRBJ2-7; D is undetermined. CDR1 and CDR2 (germline): LNHDA, SQIVND (reference sequence). The CDR3 is 13 amino acids. The ends were cut back, 5 bases at V and 0 bases at J, with 8 bases in the middle. CDR3 DNA: TGTGCCAGTAGTCCCCAGAGCTCCTACGAGCAGTACTTC. This encodes CASSPQSSYEQYF.

The chain joins TRBV10-3 to TRBJ1-3, with a weak D call TRBD1 (5 bases). Germline assignment: CDR1 ENHRY and CDR2 SYGVKD. The germline V and J ends were trimmed by 6 bases and 3 bases, with 12 bases remaining between them. The length of the CDR3 is 14 residues. CDR3: CAIRRGPGGNTIYF. As DNA, the CDR3 is TGTGCCATCAGGAGGGGACCGGGTGGAAACACCATATATTTT.

The J gene is TRBJ2-7, the V gene TRBV27; 10 bases match TRBD2. Germline V gene sequence: CDR1 MNHEY, CDR2 SMNVEV (reference sequence). The CDR3 contains 15 residues. V was pared by 0 bases and J by 2 bases, with 1 base of the junction left unmatched. CDR3 in DNA: TGTGCCAGCAGTTTATCAGCGGGAGGGGCCTACGAGCAGTACTTC. Translating it yields CASSLSAGGAYEQYF.

This clone was seen a single time. The J gene is TRBJ1-4, the V gene TRBV9; no clear D. This CDR3 is built from 16 residues. Germline loops: CDR1 SGDLS, CDR2 YYNGEE. Trimming cost V 2 bases and J 0 bases, with 11 bases left between them. Written as DNA, the CDR3 is TGTGCCAGCAGCGTCACCGCAGCTGCAACTAATGAAAAACTGTTTTTT. It encodes CASSVTAAATNEKLFF.

The rearrangement joins TRBV5-8 to TRBJ1-1, with 9 bases aligning to TRBD1. Germline trimming cut 4 bases from V and 5 bases from J; bases unmatched to any gene: 6. The CDR3 is 14 amino acids. Germline loops: CDR1 SGHTS, CDR2 YDEGEE. The CDR3 is CASSARTGVTEAFF. Written as DNA, the CDR3 is TGTGCCAGCAGCGCCCGGACAGGGGTTACTGAAGCTTTCTTT.

The chain uses TRBV6-1 and TRBJ2-1; 9 bases fit TRBD2. Trimming cost V 2 bases and J 8 bases; bases outside gene matches: 7. The CDR3 totals 15 residues. CDR1 is MNHNS and CDR2 is SASEGT in the germline V gene. Written as DNA, the CDR3 is TGTGCCAGCAGTGAACAGCGGGGGGTCGGGGATGAGCAGTTCTTC. Translated: CASSEQRGVGDEQFF.

Only one count was recorded for this clone. The chain combines TRBV20-1 with TRBJ2-7; weak D call: TRBD1 (6 bases). Germline V gene data show CDR1 as DFQATT and CDR2 as SNEGSKA (reference sequence). The CDR3 totals 11 residues. CDR3 loop: CRVRGSYEQYF. CDR3 DNA: TGCAGAGTCAGGGGTTCCTACGAGCAGTACTTC.

This clone was observed a few times. The chain combines TRBV25-1 with TRBJ1-4; the D is unclear. The V gene lost 2 bases and the J gene lost 10 bases, with 5 bases spanning the gap. Germline values: CDR1 MGHDK, CDR2 SYGVNS. The CDR3 is 11 amino acids. CDR3 sequence reads: CASSEGVKLFF. Here the CDR3 DNA reads TGTGCCAGCAGTGAAGGGGTAAAACTGTTTTTT. The complete variable domain, with remaining parts taken from reference TRBV25-1 and TRBJ1-4, reads EADIYQTPRYLVIGTGKKITLECSQTMGHDKMYWYQQDPGMELHLIHYSYGVNSTEKGDLSSESTVSRIRTEHFPLTLESARPSHTSQYLCASSEGVKLFFGSGTQLSVL.

This chain links TRBV19 with TRBJ2-5; the match to TRBD1 covers 12 bases. CDR1 LNHDA and CDR2 SQIVND come from the germline V gene (reference sequence). Germline trimming cut 3 bases from V and 4 bases from J; bases unmatched to any gene: 3. The CDR3 extends over 15 amino acids. The CDR3 DNA reads as TGTGCCAGTAGTATGGGACAGGGGGCCAGAGAGACCCAGTACTTC. Translating gives CASSMGQGARETQYF.

The chain carries TRBV19 and TRBJ2-1, with D possibly being TRBD2 (6 bases). Per the germline V gene, CDR1 is LNHDA and CDR2 is SQIVND (reference sequence). The ends were cut back, 3 bases at V and 6 bases at J, with 9 bases in the middle. The length of the CDR3 is 13 residues. In DNA, the CDR3 is TGTGCCAGTAGTATCGGGACTCGCAATGAGCAGTTCTTC. Translated, it gives CASSIGTRNEQFF.

V and J are TRBV6-5 and TRBJ1-4; D unclear. Deletions cut 5 bases from V and 7 bases from J, with 17 bases between. Germline CDR1 MNHEY, CDR2 SVGAGI. The CDR3 consists of 15 residues. In DNA, the CDR3 is TGTGCCAGCAGTCTCGGTGGCGGGAAAACTGAAAAACTGTTTTTT. Amino acid sequence: CASSLGGGKTEKLFF.